Presented here are 32 T cell receptor beta chains from one specimen sequenced in a study of T cell responses to AZD1222 COVID-19 vaccine. The repertoire was sequenced with immunoSEQ multiplex PCR; TCRdb's copy has only in-frame clones and lacks some. The data contain about 140,000 clones, approximately 92% of them seen just once; the ten biggest clones take up approximately 4.8%. This sample comprised peripheral blood, obtained on day 0 of AZD1222 vaccination. The receptors were sampled from an adult in good health.

The CDR3 bases are TGTGCCAGCAGCTCCGGGACAGGGAGGAGGGATACGCAGTATTTT. Protein product: CASSSGTGRRDTQYF. The chain links TRBV5-6 to TRBJ2-3; 9 bases are a match to TRBD1. Germline trimming cut 3 bases from V and 6 bases from J; bases unmatched to any gene: 8. CDR1 and CDR2 from the germline V gene are SGHDT and YYEEEE. The CDR3 loop spans 15 amino acids.

The genes are TRBV28 and TRBJ1-2; D is unresolved. The germline V gene encodes CDR1 MDHEN and CDR2 SYDVKM. CDR3 size: 12 residues. With 7 bases removed from V and 8 bases from J, the gap between germline ends came to 14 bases. This CDR3 reads CASTSNREGYTF. As DNA, the CDR3 is TGTGCCAGCACCTCCAATAGGGAAGGCTACACCTTC.

The chain joins TRBV2 to TRBJ1-1; D remains unclear. The germline V gene has CDR1 SNHLY and CDR2 FYNNEI. V was pared by 2 bases and J by 4 bases, with 11 bases between. The CDR3 is 14 residues long. The CDR3 nucleotides read TGTGCCAGCAGTGAAAGGGTGGGTGGCACTGAAGCTTTCTTT. It is translated as CASSERVGGTEAFF.

V and J are TRBV4-1 and TRBJ2-5, with D unresolved. Germline values: CDR1 MGHRA, CDR2 YSYEKL. This CDR3 is built from 15 residues. V lost 1 base and J lost 5, with 14 bases in between. CDR3 amino acids: CASSQVGPAEETQYF. The CDR3 DNA reads as TGCGCCAGCAGCCAAGTGGGCCCGGCCGAGGAGACCCAGTACTTC.

This clone was seen a handful of times. DNA for the CDR3: TGTGCCAGCCATCGGGCTAGCGGGAGGCCAAACACCGGGGAGCTGTTTTTT. It encodes CASHRASGRPNTGELFF. This chain links TRBV7-8 with TRBJ2-2; 11 bases line up with TRBD2. The CDR3 length is 17 residues. Germline V gene lookup returns CDR1 SGHVS and CDR2 FQNEAQ. Trimming cost V 8 bases and J 2 bases; bases outside gene matches: 10. The variable domain in full, with the rest retrieved from reference TRBV7-8 and TRBJ2-2, is GAGVSQSPRYKVAKRGQDVALRCDPISGHVSLFWYQQALGQGPEFLTYFQNEAQLDKSGLPSDRFFAERPEGSVSTLKIQRTQQEDSAVYLCASHRASGRPNTGELFFGEGSRLTVL.

In this sample, this clone turned up a few times. V and J are TRBV2 and TRBJ2-1, with TRBD2 matching over 7 bases. Germline CDR1 reads SNHLY; CDR2 reads FYNNEI. The CDR3 totals 13 residues. Germline trimming cut 7 bases from V and 5 bases from J; bases unmatched to any gene: 5. CDR3 DNA sequence: TGTGCCAGCAAGGGAGGGAATAACAATGAGCAGTTCTTC. This gives the protein CASKGGNNNEQFF.

Only one count was recorded for this clone. This chain uses TRBV28 with TRBJ1-2, with 7 nucleotides matching TRBD1. CDR1 and CDR2 from the germline V gene are MDHEN and SYDVKM. This CDR3 has 14 amino acids. With V trimmed by 6 bases and J by 5 bases, 9 bases remained unmatched. In nucleotides, the CDR3 is TGTGCCAGCAGCCTCAGGGGGTTAAATTATGGCTACACCTTC. It yields the protein CASSLRGLNYGYTF.

The V and J genes are TRBV29-1 and TRBJ1-3; D is unclear. CDR1 is SQVTM, CDR2 ANQGSEA, per germline. V was trimmed by 6 bases and J by 4 bases, leaving 13 bases between them. The CDR3 has 13 residues. In DNA form, the CDR3 reads TGCAGCGTCTGGCAGACGGAGGGAAACACCATATATTTT. Its protein product is CSVWQTEGNTIYF.

This clone is a singleton in its sample. V usage is TRBV2 and J usage is TRBJ2-1; 8 positions agree with TRBD2. The length of the CDR3 is 16 residues. The J segment lost 9 bases and the V segment lost 6 bases, leaving 16 bases of the junction unmatched. Germline CDR1 and CDR2: SNHLY and FYNNEI. The CDR3 here is CASRGETSVTQGEQFF. The CDR3 DNA reads as TGTGCCAGCAGAGGAGAGACTAGCGTCACCCAGGGTGAGCAGTTCTTC.

V is TRBV11-3 and J is TRBJ2-5, with no clear D. Per the germline V gene, CDR1 is SGHNT and CDR2 is YENEEA. The CDR3 has 13 amino acids. Trimming took off 3 bases at V and 0 bases at J, with 5 bases between the two ends. CDR3 nucleotide sequence: TGTGCCAGCAGCTTGGAGTACCAAGAGACCCAGTACTTC. Amino acid sequence: CASSLEYQETQYF.

The chain joins TRBV6-5 to TRBJ2-3; D is undetermined. Germline CDR1 and CDR2: MNHEY and SVGAGI. V was trimmed by 8 bases and J by 0 bases, leaving 9 bases between them. The CDR3 has 13 residues. The CDR3, as DNA: TGTGCCAGCGAAGTGCCAAGCACAGATACGCAGTATTTT. Translating gives CASEVPSTDTQYF.

The chain recombines TRBV19 with TRBJ1-3; D is possibly TRBD1 (6 bases). Germline CDR1 is LNHDA and CDR2 is SQIVND (reference sequence). The length of the CDR3 is 14 residues. Trimming took 4 bases from V and 0 from J, leaving 7 bases between them. The CDR3 sequence is CASSKGGSGNTIYF. CDR3 coding DNA: TGTGCCAGTAGTAAGGGGGGCTCTGGAAACACCATATATTTT. Full variable domain (remainder filled in from reference TRBV19 and TRBJ1-3): DGGITQSPKYLFRKEGQNVTLSCEQNLNHDAMYWYRQDPGQGLRLIYYSQIVNDFQKGDIAEGYSVSREKKESFPLTVTSAQKNPTAFYLCASSKGGSGNTIYFGEGSWLTVV.

The rearrangement joins TRBV19 to TRBJ1-2, with D possibly TRBD1 on 6 matching bases. This CDR3 is built from 15 residues. V was pared by 3 bases and J by 4 bases, with 15 bases between. Germline loops: CDR1 LNHDA, CDR2 SQIVND (reference sequence). The CDR3 reads CASSMAGGASYGYTF. For the CDR3, the DNA is TGTGCCAGTAGTATGGCGGGGGGCGCAAGCTATGGCTACACCTTC.

This rearrangement joins TRBV6-5 to TRBJ2-5, with a weak D call TRBD2 (6 bases). The V and J ends lost 5 bases and 5 bases respectively, with 12 bases between them. This CDR3 spans 13 amino acids. Per the germline V gene, CDR1 is MNHEY and CDR2 is SVGAGI. The CDR3 sequence: CASSPGGDETQYF. CDR3 DNA: TGTGCCAGCAGTCCCGGCGGGGACGAGACCCAGTACTTC.

This clone was observed once. The rearrangement links TRBV6-6 to TRBJ1-2; 8 bases are a match to TRBD1. Losses at the gene ends were 5 bases for V and 4 bases for J; bases not matched to a gene: 9. Germline loops: CDR1 MNHNY, CDR2 SVGAGI (reference sequence). The CDR3 extends over 15 amino acids. The CDR3 DNA sequence: TGTGCCAGCAGTGGACAGGGCGCCTCGGGCTATGGCTACACCTTC. This gives the protein CASSGQGASGYGYTF.

The chain uses TRBV2 and TRBJ1-2; 8 bases agree with TRBD1. Germline V CDR1 and CDR2: SNHLY, FYNNEI. CDR3 size: 14 residues. V gave up 5 bases and J gave up 7 bases; unmatched junction bases: 9. Here the CDR3 DNA reads TGTGCCAGCAGTACACAGGGGGGAGTTTCTGGCTACACCTTC. Encoded protein: CASSTQGGVSGYTF.

This clone was seen a single time. The chain links TRBV5-5 to TRBJ2-1, with D hard to call. This CDR3 is 14 amino acids long. V shed 0 bases and J shed 2 bases, with 6 bases lying between them. Looked up from germline, CDR1 is SGHKS and CDR2 is YYEKEE (reference sequence). CDR3 region: CASSLEPTYNEQFF. Written as DNA, the CDR3 is TGTGCCAGCAGCTTGGAGCCTACCTACAATGAGCAGTTCTTC.

The chain links TRBV11-1 to TRBJ2-7, with 8 bases lining up with TRBD1. Germline lookup yields CDR1 SGHAT and CDR2 FQDESV (reference sequence). V was clipped by 5 bases and J by 3 bases; unmatched bases: 6. The CDR3 contains 14 residues. The CDR3 region is CASSPHRGDYEQYF. The CDR3 DNA follows: TGTGCCAGCAGCCCCCACAGGGGGGACTACGAGCAGTACTTC.

The chain combines TRBV5-6 with TRBJ2-5, with 9 bases lining up with TRBD2. The CDR3 loop spans 16 amino acids. V gave up 0 bases and J gave up 2 bases; unmatched junction bases: 5. CDR1 and CDR2 (germline): SGHDT, YYEEEE. CDR3 in amino acids: CASSLGGLARQETQYF. The DNA of the CDR3 is TGTGCCAGCAGCTTGGGGGGACTAGCACGTCAAGAGACCCAGTACTTC.

The chain uses TRBV2 and TRBJ1-4; 10 bases fit TRBD1. There are 19 residues in the CDR3. Looked up from germline, CDR1 is SNHLY and CDR2 is FYNNEI. Losses at the gene ends were 6 bases for V and 4 bases for J; bases not matched to a gene: 17. In nucleotides, the CDR3 is TGTGCCAGCAGCTCGTCCCCCACCGGGACAGGGGACCTTAATGAAAAACTGTTTTTT. Its protein product is CASSSSPTGTGDLNEKLFF.

The J gene is TRBJ2-6, the V gene TRBV14, with 8 nucleotides matching TRBD2. Trimming removed 0 bases from V and 5 bases from J; junction bases left unmatched: 12. CDR3 size: 19 residues. Germline CDR1 is SGHDN and CDR2 is FVKESK. The DNA for the CDR3 is TGTGCCAGCAGCCAAGATCGGGTTAGCGGGACCCTCAGGGCCAACGTCCTGACTTTC. This translates into CASSQDRVSGTLRANVLTF.

This sequence joins TRBV24-1 and TRBJ2-7, with 13 nucleotides matching TRBD2. Trimming took 4 bases from V and 5 from J; bases not matched to a gene: 7. The CDR3 extends over 16 amino acids. Germline V lookup: CDR1 KGHDR, CDR2 SFDVKD. The CDR3 coding sequence is TGTGCCACCAGTGACACTGGACTAGCGGGAGTCAACGAGCAGTACTTC. Translated: CATSDTGLAGVNEQYF.

The chain is built from TRBV29-1 and TRBJ2-1; 11 bases are a match to TRBD2. The CDR3 consists of 19 residues. CDR1 and CDR2 from the germline V gene are SQVTM and ANQGSEA. V shed 0 bases and J 5 bases; nucleotides not matched to a gene: 15. The CDR3, as DNA: TGCAGCGTTGAAGATCCTGAGACTAGCGGGACCTACCTCAACAATGAGCAGTTCTTC. Translated: CSVEDPETSGTYLNNEQFF.

The chain recombines TRBV7-8 with TRBJ2-7, with unresolved D. V was cut by 5 bases and J by 13 bases, with 15 bases left in between. The CDR3 is made up of 11 amino acids. Per germline, CDR1 SGHVS and CDR2 FQNEAQ. CDR3 protein: CASSPDSYIYF. CDR3 sequence (DNA): TGTGCCAGCAGCCCAGACTCTTATATATACTTC.

V gene TRBV27 combines with J gene TRBJ1-1, with D hard to call. CDR3 length: 17 residues. The germline V gene has CDR1 MNHEY and CDR2 SMNVEV (reference sequence). The V end lost 7 bases, the J end lost 0 bases, and 21 bases lay between the germline ends. CDR3 sequence (DNA): TGTGCCAGCACCCCCTTCTGGTCACAGTTAATGAACACTGAAGCTTTCTTT. Protein: CASTPFWSQLMNTEAFF.

The gene calls are TRBV6-4 and TRBJ1-2, with D possibly TRBD1 on 5 matching bases. This CDR3 is built from 15 residues. V lost 4 bases, J lost 8 bases, and 20 bases lay in between. CDR1 is MRHNA, CDR2 SNTAGT, per germline. CDR3 bases: TGTGCCAGCAGTGCCTCCCCCTTTTGGGGGGGAGGCTACACCTTC. This encodes CASSASPFWGGGYTF.

The chain links TRBV28 to TRBJ2-1; possibly TRBD1 or TRBD2 for D (6 bases each). The V end lost 8 bases, the J end lost 7 bases, and 24 bases lay between the germline ends. Germline CDR1 and CDR2: MDHEN and SYDVKM. This CDR3 is built from 16 residues. The DNA of the CDR3 is TGTGCCAGCGGGGGGCTTGGGGCAGGATTTGCGAATGAGCAGTTCTTC. Amino acid sequence: CASGGLGAGFANEQFF.

The chain is built from TRBV28 and TRBJ1-2, with D perhaps TRBD1 (5 bases). CDR3 length: 13 amino acids. Between the trimmed V and J ends, which lost 2 bases and 5 bases, there was a span of 9 bases. Germline CDR1 and CDR2: MDHEN and SYDVKM. CDR3 nucleotides: TGTGCCAGCAGTTTAACGACAGATTATGGCTACACCTTC. Amino acid sequence: CASSLTTDYGYTF.

The chain combines TRBV3-1 (or the pseudogene TRBV3-2) with TRBJ2-7; the D gene could be TRBD1 or TRBD2 (5 bases each). The CDR3 contains 14 residues. V lost 0 bases and J 6 bases, leaving 12 bases between the germline ends. CDR1 is LGHDT, CDR2 YNNKEL, per germline (reference sequence). CDR3 loop: CASSQDGGLSEQYF. DNA for the CDR3: TGTGCCAGCAGCCAAGATGGGGGTTTAAGCGAGCAGTACTTC.

The chain carries TRBV10-2 and TRBJ1-1, with 11 positions matching TRBD1. The CDR3 extends over 16 amino acids. Germline V gives CDR1 WSHSY, CDR2 SAAADI. V lost 7 bases to trimming and J lost 3 bases; unmatched junction nucleotides: 10. This chain's CDR3 is CASILTGTGGYTEAFF. CDR3 in DNA: TGCGCCAGCATCTTGACCGGGACAGGGGGTTACACTGAAGCTTTCTTT.

The rearrangement joins TRBV2 to TRBJ1-1; a possible D gene is TRBD1 (6 bases). The CDR3 is 13 amino acids. Deletions cut 7 bases from V and 3 bases from J, with 12 bases between. CDR1 is SNHLY, CDR2 FYNNEI, per germline. CDR3: CASKKPGDTEAFF. The CDR3 region has the DNA TGTGCCAGCAAGAAACCAGGGGACACTGAAGCTTTCTTT.

The gene calls are TRBV19 and TRBJ1-5; D remains unclear. The CDR3 contains 16 residues. V was shortened by 7 bases and J by 3 bases, with 19 bases between the two germline ends. From germline, CDR1 is LNHDA and CDR2 SQIVND (reference sequence). As DNA, the CDR3 is TGTGCCAGTAACCCTGAGGTTTTGACGAACAATCAGCCCCAGCATTTT. Amino acids: CASNPEVLTNNQPQHF.